This T cell receptor (beta chain) was documented in a study of early T cells in non-severe SARS-CoV-2 infection. Across the study: The input, bulk RNA from unsorted whole blood, was sequenced, and chains were unpaired. Whole-study findings and limits: The VDJdb matching leaned toward anti-spike CD8 responses and overlooked private and CD4 specificities.

TCRdb fed the 5' RACE reads into MiXCR, producing one record per CDR3 protein. The table includes over 50,000 distinct CDR3 sequences, about 7.7% detected once. This clonotype was seen ten or more times. The antigen remains unidentified. Germline values: CDR1 SGHRS, CDR2 YFSETQ. Trimming cost V 4 bases and J 0 bases, with 11 bases left between them. The CDR3 is made up of 15 amino acids. The genes are TRBV5-1 and TRBJ1-3; the D gene is possibly TRBD1 (6 bases). Source: whole blood, taken at baseline. This clonotype was obtained from an adult who was a healthcare worker with PCR-confirmed SARS-CoV-2 infection or an uninfected control (not recorded which). CDR3 DNA: TGCGCCAGCAGCGTGGACAGCTTCTCTGGAAACACCATATATTTT. It is translated as CASSVDSFSGNTIYF.